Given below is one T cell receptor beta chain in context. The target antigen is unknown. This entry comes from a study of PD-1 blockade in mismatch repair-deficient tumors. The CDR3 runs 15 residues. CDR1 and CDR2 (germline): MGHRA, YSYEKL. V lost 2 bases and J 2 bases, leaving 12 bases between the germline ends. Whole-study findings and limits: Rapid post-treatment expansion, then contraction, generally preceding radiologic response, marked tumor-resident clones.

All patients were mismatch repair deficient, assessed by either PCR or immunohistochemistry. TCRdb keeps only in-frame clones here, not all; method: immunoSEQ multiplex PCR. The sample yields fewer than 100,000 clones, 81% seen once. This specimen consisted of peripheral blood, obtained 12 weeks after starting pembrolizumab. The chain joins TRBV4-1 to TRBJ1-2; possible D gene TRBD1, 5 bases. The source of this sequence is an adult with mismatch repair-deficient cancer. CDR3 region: CASSQQGLGNYGYTF. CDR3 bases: TGCGCCAGCAGCCAACAGGGCCTAGGGAACTATGGCTACACCTTC.